A single sample is the source of the 25 T cell receptor beta chains below, sequenced in a study of cytotoxic CD8 clonotypes in ibrutinib-treated CLL. Sequencing used immunoSEQ multiplex PCR; TCRdb keeps in-frame clones, though not all of them. The profile shows a few hundred thousand clones, around four fifths of them singletons. The source material was PBMCs, sampled before ibrutinib treatment. The source of these receptors is a human donor with chronic lymphocytic leukemia.

In this sample, this clone turned up a few times. This chain joins TRBV5-1 and TRBJ2-5; D possibly matches TRBD1 or TRBD2 (6 bases each). This CDR3 has 14 amino acids. V was clipped by 0 bases and J by 5 bases, with 11 bases between them. Per the germline V gene, CDR1 is SGHRS and CDR2 is YFSETQ. CDR3 sequence (DNA): TGCGCCAGCAGCTTGGCCGGGGGCCAGGAGACCCAGTACTTC. Its translation: CASSLAGGQETQYF. Variable domain in full (rest from reference TRBV5-1 and TRBJ2-5): KAGVTQTPRYLIKTRGQQVTLSCSPISGHRSVSWYQQTPGQGLQFLFEYFSETQRNKGNFPGRFSGRQFSNSRSEMNVSTLELGDSALYLCASSLAGGQETQYFGPGTRLLVL.

CDR3 bases: TGCAGCGACAGACTAGCGGGAGGGCCGGGTGAGCAGTTCTTC. Translating gives CSDRLAGGPGEQFF. V is TRBV29-1 and J is TRBJ2-1; 14 nucleotides match TRBD2. The CDR3 consists of 14 residues. V dropped 7 bases and J dropped 9; count of bases not matched to a gene: 8. Germline CDR1 and CDR2: SQVTM and ANQGSEA.

This clone was seen only a few times. The chain links TRBV7-6 to TRBJ2-7, with TRBD2 identical over 9 bases. This CDR3 spans 16 amino acids. V gave up 5 bases and J gave up 3 bases; unmatched junction bases: 11. Germline V gives CDR1 SGHVS, CDR2 FNYEAQ. The CDR3 loop reads CASSDPNSGSRYEQYF. In nucleotides, the CDR3 is TGTGCCAGCAGCGACCCTAATAGCGGGAGCCGCTACGAGCAGTACTTC. Looking up the rest from reference TRBV7-6 and TRBJ2-7 gives the full variable domain: GAGVSQSPRYKVTKRGQDVALRCDPISGHVSLYWYRQALGQGPEFLTYFNYEAQQDKSGLPNDRFSAERPEGSISTLTIQRTEQRDSAMYRCASSDPNSGSRYEQYFGPGTRLTVT.

The chain has TRBV4-3 and TRBJ2-1; TRBD2 matches 9 bases. CDR3 size: 15 residues. The ends lost 2 bases at V and 7 bases at J; junction bases unmatched: 6. Germline V CDR1 and CDR2: LGHNA, YSLEER. Here the CDR3 DNA reads TGCGCCAGCAGCCAATCAGTGGGACTAGCAAATGAGCAGTTCTTC. This gives the protein CASSQSVGLANEQFF.

This clone was recorded once. This chain joins TRBV11-2 and TRBJ2-7; 9 bases align to TRBD2. The CDR3 is made up of 15 amino acids. Germline CDR1 is SGHAT and CDR2 is FQNNGV. Unmatched junction bases numbered 11, after V lost 5 bases and J lost 6 bases. The CDR3 DNA reads as TGTGCCAGCAGCAAAGATAGCGGGAGCGGTAGCGAGCAGTACTTC. This gives the protein CASSKDSGSGSEQYF.

The V and J genes are TRBV7-8 and TRBJ2-2; TRBD2 agrees at 8 bases. The CDR3 has 16 residues. J gave up 1 base and V 2 bases, and 3 bases lay outside the gene matches. Per the germline V gene, CDR1 is SGHVS and CDR2 is FQNEAQ. This CDR3 is CASSLYSGRNTGELFF. The CDR3 coding sequence is TGTGCCAGCAGCTTATACAGCGGGAGGAACACCGGGGAGCTGTTTTTT.

The V call is TRBV2, the J call TRBJ2-7; no definite D call. Germline V gives CDR1 SNHLY, CDR2 FYNNEI. The V end was cut by 6 bases, the J end by 2 bases, with 11 bases between. This CDR3 has 13 amino acids. The CDR3 DNA follows: TGTGCCAGCAGGCAGGTCCTAACCTACGAGCAGTACTTC. It codes for CASRQVLTYEQYF.

The chain joins TRBV27 to TRBJ2-5, with 9 bases aligning to TRBD1. The V gene end was trimmed by 4 bases and the J gene end by 2 bases; junction bases not matched to a gene: 5. Germline V lookup: CDR1 MNHEY, CDR2 SMNVEV (reference sequence). This CDR3 is 15 amino acids long. This chain's CDR3 is CASSSTGGTQETQYF. In DNA form, the CDR3 reads TGTGCCAGCAGTTCAACAGGGGGCACTCAAGAGACCCAGTACTTC.

V gene TRBV18 combines with J gene TRBJ2-7, with D tentatively TRBD2 (6 bases). The CDR3 has 20 residues. V dropped 5 bases and J dropped 0 bases, with 29 bases sitting between them. Germline V lookup: CDR1 KGHSH, CDR2 LQKENI. CDR3 sequence (DNA): TGTGCCAGCTCAAGCGACGAGGGCGCGGGACGTATCGTCAACTCCTACGAGCAGTACTTC. Translated, it gives CASSSDEGAGRIVNSYEQYF.

V is TRBV6-5 and J is TRBJ1-2; TRBD1 matches 7 bases. Per germline, CDR1 MNHEY and CDR2 SVGAGI. The CDR3 is 13 residues long. V gave up 4 bases and J gave up 14 bases; unmatched junction bases: 13. The CDR3 DNA follows: TGTGCCAGCAGTTCTCGGTTGTGGGACAGCCAGACCTTC. It specifies CASSSRLWDSQTF.

CDR3 sequence reads: CASSGTSGRADEQFF. CDR3 coding DNA: TGTGCCAGCAGCGGAACTAGCGGGAGGGCCGATGAGCAGTTCTTC. The chain couples TRBV7-2 to TRBJ2-1; 13 bases match TRBD2. CDR1 is SGHTA, CDR2 FQGNSA, per germline. Losses at the gene ends were 5 bases for V and 8 bases for J; bases not matched to a gene: 6. This CDR3 is built from 15 residues.

The V call is TRBV21-1, the J call TRBJ1-3. TRBV21-1 is labeled a pseudogene. The CDR3 sequence is 16 residues long. The DNA for the CDR3 is TGTGCCAGAAGGGCCGCTGGGCTCGTAGGTGGAAACACCATATATTTT. This encodes CARRAAGLVGGNTIYF.

This clone was seen just once. The chain couples TRBV5-6 to TRBJ2-7; 8 bases line up with TRBD2. The germline gives CDR1 SGHDT, CDR2 YYEEEE. V trimming: 5 bases; J trimming: 4 bases; junction bases outside the gene matches: 8. The CDR3 sequence is 14 residues long. The CDR3 here is CASRLGSGIYEQYF. In DNA form, the CDR3 reads TGTGCCAGCAGACTGGGTAGCGGGATTTACGAGCAGTACTTC.

This clone occurred a few times. CDR3 in amino acids: CASRENTDTQYF. CDR3 DNA sequence: TGTGCCAGCAGGGAAAACACAGATACGCAGTATTTT. J is TRBJ2-3 and V is TRBV2; D is unclear. The V gene's germline CDR1 is SNHLY and CDR2 FYNNEI. V shed 6 bases and J shed 2 bases, with 6 bases lying between them. The CDR3 is 12 amino acids.

This chain uses TRBV5-1 with TRBJ2-7; D ambiguous. Germline V gene data show CDR1 as SGHRS and CDR2 as YFSETQ. The CDR3 is 14 amino acids. V lost 0 bases and J 1 base, leaving 8 bases between the germline ends. In DNA form, the CDR3 reads TGCGCCAGCAGCTTGGCTTCAGGATCCTACGAGCAGTACTTC. This gives the protein CASSLASGSYEQYF.

The V gene is TRBV21-1, the J gene TRBJ1-1; the D call in the table, TRBD1, was not verified against the DNA. TRBV21-1 is recorded as a pseudogene. There are 19 residues in the CDR3. CDR3 amino acids: CASSTDRDRVFFRGVEAFF. DNA for the CDR3: TGTGCCAGCAGCACAGATCGGGACAGGGTTTTTTTTCGGGGGGTTGAAGCTTTCTTT.

This sequence joins TRBV7-3 and TRBJ2-3; D remains ambiguous. The V gene's germline CDR1 is SGHTA and CDR2 FQGTGA. V was cut by 5 bases and J by 2 bases, with 8 bases left in between. This CDR3 has 13 residues. For the CDR3, the DNA is TGTGCCAGCAGCCCCGGAGCCACAGATACGCAGTATTTT. Protein product: CASSPGATDTQYF.

The J gene is TRBJ2-1, the V gene TRBV7-8; no clear D. Trimming removed 5 bases from V and 6 bases from J, with 14 bases in between. Germline lookup yields CDR1 SGHVS and CDR2 FQNEAQ. The CDR3 loop spans 14 amino acids. CDR3: CASSGARAINEQFF. CDR3 nucleotide sequence: TGTGCCAGCAGCGGCGCTAGGGCCATCAATGAGCAGTTCTTC.

The J gene is TRBJ2-5, the V gene TRBV4-1, with TRBD1 matching 8 bases. The CDR3 runs 15 residues. Looked up from germline, CDR1 is MGHRA and CDR2 is YSYEKL. V was clipped by 5 bases and J by 5 bases; unmatched bases: 10. CDR3 nucleotides: TGCGCCAGCAGCACCCGGACAGGGTCGGCGGAGACCCAGTACTTC. It is translated as CASSTRTGSAETQYF.

DNA of the CDR3: TGTGCCACCAGCAGAGATCTTCGGGGACAGGGTGCTTACTTC. As protein: CATSRDLRGQGAYF. The chain links TRBV15 to TRBJ2-5; 9 bases align to TRBD1. This CDR3 is 14 amino acids long. With V trimmed by 0 bases and J by 14 bases, 10 bases remained unmatched. Germline assignment: CDR1 LNHNV and CDR2 YYDKDF (reference sequence).

The chain couples TRBV4-1 to TRBJ2-2; the match to TRBD1 covers 7 bases. The CDR3 runs 16 residues. From germline, CDR1 is MGHRA and CDR2 YSYEKL. V dropped 4 bases and J dropped 1; count of bases not matched to a gene: 6. The CDR3 nucleotides read TGCGCCAGCAGCCGCGTGGGACAGCTGAACACCGGGGAGCTGTTTTTT. Its protein product is CASSRVGQLNTGELFF.

The chain couples TRBV10-1 to TRBJ1-1; 8 bases map to TRBD1. Germline trimming cut 3 bases from V and 0 bases from J; bases unmatched to any gene: 6. The CDR3 runs to 16 residues. CDR1 and CDR2 from the germline V gene are WNHNN and SYGVQD (reference sequence). The CDR3 coding sequence is TGCGCCAGCAGTGAATCTTCAGGGGGCCTGAACACTGAAGCTTTCTTT. It codes for CASSESSGGLNTEAFF.

This clone was seen more than once but under ten times. The chain joins TRBV5-1 to TRBJ2-1; 8 bases are shared with TRBD2. Germline assignment: CDR1 SGHRS and CDR2 YFSETQ. The CDR3 contains 15 residues. The trim removed 4 bases at V and 5 bases at J, leaving 8 bases unmatched. Written as DNA, the CDR3 is TGCGCCAGCAGCCTTAGCGGGATCTTCAACAATGAGCAGTTCTTC. This sequence encodes CASSLSGIFNNEQFF.

There are a few counts of this clone. V gene TRBV9 combines with J gene TRBJ2-5, with a weak D call TRBD1 (5 bases). Germline CDR1 and CDR2: SGDLS and YYNGEE. The CDR3 loop spans 13 amino acids. Trimming took off 4 bases at V and 2 bases at J, with 9 bases between the two ends. CDR3 bases: TGTGCCAGCAGCTCGGACACACAAGAGACCCAGTACTTC. Amino acid sequence: CASSSDTQETQYF.

The chain couples TRBV5-1 to TRBJ2-7; TRBD2 matches at 8 bases. V gave up 4 bases and J gave up 3 bases; unmatched junction bases: 9. This CDR3 contains 15 residues. Germline V gene lookup returns CDR1 SGHRS and CDR2 YFSETQ. CDR3 residues: CASSPAGGYHYEQYF. The CDR3, as DNA: TGCGCCAGCAGCCCGGCGGGGGGATACCACTACGAGCAGTACTTC.